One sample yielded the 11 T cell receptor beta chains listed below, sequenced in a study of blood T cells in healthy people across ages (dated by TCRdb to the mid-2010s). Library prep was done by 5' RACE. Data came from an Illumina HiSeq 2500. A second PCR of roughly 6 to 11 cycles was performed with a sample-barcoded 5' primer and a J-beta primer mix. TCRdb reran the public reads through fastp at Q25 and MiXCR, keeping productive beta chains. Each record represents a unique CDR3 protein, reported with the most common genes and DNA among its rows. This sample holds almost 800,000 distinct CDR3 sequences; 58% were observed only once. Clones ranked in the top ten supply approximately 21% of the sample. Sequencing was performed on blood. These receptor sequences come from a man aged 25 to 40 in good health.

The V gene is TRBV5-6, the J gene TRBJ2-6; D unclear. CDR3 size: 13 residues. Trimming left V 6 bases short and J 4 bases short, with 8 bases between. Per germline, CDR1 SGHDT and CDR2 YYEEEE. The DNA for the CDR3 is TGTGCCAGCATGATCCCGGGGGCCAACGTCCTGACTTTC. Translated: CASMIPGANVLTF.

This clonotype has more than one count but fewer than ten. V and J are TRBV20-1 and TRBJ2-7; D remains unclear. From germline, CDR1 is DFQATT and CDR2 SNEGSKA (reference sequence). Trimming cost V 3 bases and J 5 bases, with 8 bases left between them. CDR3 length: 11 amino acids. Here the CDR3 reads CSASPVDEQYF. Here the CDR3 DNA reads TGCAGTGCTAGCCCCGTCGACGAGCAGTACTTC.

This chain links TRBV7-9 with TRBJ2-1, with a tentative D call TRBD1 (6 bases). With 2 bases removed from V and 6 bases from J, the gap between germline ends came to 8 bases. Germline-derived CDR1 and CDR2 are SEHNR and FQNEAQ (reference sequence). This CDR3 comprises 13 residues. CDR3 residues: CASSLPTGNEQFF. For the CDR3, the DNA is TGTGCCAGCAGCTTACCGACAGGCAATGAGCAGTTCTTC.

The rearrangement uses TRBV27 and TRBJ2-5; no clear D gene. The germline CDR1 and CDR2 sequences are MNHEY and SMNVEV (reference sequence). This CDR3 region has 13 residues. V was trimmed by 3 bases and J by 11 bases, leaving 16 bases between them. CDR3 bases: TGTGCCAGCAGTTTGTCCCGGCTCCATGAGCAGTACTTC. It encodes CASSLSRLHEQYF.

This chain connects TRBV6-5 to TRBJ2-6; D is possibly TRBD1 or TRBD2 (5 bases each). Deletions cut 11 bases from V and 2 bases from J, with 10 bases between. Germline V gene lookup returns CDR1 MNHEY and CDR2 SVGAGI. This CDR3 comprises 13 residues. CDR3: CAVGETGANVLTF. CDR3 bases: TGTGCCGTGGGGGAGACTGGGGCCAACGTCCTGACTTTC.

The CDR3 region has the DNA TGTGCCAGCAGCCAAGATTCACAGGGAGGGACTAGCGGTTACAATGAGCAGTTCTTC. It is translated as CASSQDSQGGTSGYNEQFF. The chain recombines TRBV4-2 with TRBJ2-1; TRBD2 agrees at 11 bases. The junction had 11 bases not matched to a gene; V was cut back by 0 bases and J by 4 bases. CDR3 length: 19 amino acids. CDR1 is LGHNA, CDR2 YNFKEQ, per germline.

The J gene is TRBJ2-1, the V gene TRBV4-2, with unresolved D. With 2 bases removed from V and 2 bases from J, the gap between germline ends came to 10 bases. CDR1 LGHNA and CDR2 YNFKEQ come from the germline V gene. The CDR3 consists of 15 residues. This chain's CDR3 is CASSQLSQTYNEQFF. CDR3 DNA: TGTGCCAGCAGCCAACTTAGCCAAACCTACAATGAGCAGTTCTTC.

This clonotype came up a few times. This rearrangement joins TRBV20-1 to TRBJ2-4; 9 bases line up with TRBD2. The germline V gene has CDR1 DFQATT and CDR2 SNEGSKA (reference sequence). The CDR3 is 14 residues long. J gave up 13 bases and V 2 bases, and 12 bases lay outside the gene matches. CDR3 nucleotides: TGCAGTGCTAGATTGGTTAGCGGGAGTGGTGAGCAGTACTTC. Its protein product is CSARLVSGSGEQYF.

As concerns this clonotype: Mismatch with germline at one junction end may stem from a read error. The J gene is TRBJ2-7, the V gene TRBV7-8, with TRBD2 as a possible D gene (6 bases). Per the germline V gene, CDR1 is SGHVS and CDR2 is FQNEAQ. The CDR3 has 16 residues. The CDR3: CASSLAGGSYGNERYF. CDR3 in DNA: TGTGCCAGCAGCTTAGCCGGAGGGTCTTACGGGAACGAGCGGTACTTC.

In DNA, the CDR3 is TGTGCCAGCAGTTTAGAGAACGGGGGAGAGACCCAGTACTTC. This encodes CASSLENGGETQYF. This chain uses TRBV27 with TRBJ2-5; D possibly corresponds to TRBD2 (6 bases). The CDR3 is made up of 14 amino acids. CDR1 and CDR2 from the germline V gene are MNHEY and SMNVEV (reference sequence). V was clipped by 2 bases and J by 4 bases, with 11 bases between them.

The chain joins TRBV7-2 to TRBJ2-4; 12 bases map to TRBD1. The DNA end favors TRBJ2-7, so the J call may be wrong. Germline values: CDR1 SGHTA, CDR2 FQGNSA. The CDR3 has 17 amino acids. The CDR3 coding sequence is TGTGCCAGCAGCTTAGTTGGCGGGACAGGGGGCACCTACGAGCAGTACTTC. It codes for CASSLVGGTGGTYEQYF.